The 10 T cell receptor beta chains in this list originate from one sample, sequenced in a study of blood T cell repertoires in COVID-19 (dated by TCRdb to 2018 to 2021). The library was made by the immunoSEQ multiplex PCR assay. Drawn from immuneACCESS, this table holds only the in-frame rearrangements with V and J called that TCRdb kept. Clones are partly lost; checked studies trace under half to an unresolved V gene and leave the rest unexplained. This sample holds around 200,000 clones; 85% were observed only once. The ten top clones hold over 15% of the sample. The sequencing input was PBMCs or T cells enriched from blood (not recorded which). The receptors here all came from a man aged 40-50 years who had recovered from COVID-19.

This clone has more than one count but fewer than ten. The chain recombines TRBV30 with TRBJ2-1; unclear D gene. The germline CDR1 and CDR2 sequences are GTSNPN and SVGIG (reference sequence). V was cut by 2 bases and J by 8 bases, with 7 bases left in between. The CDR3 spans 11 residues. The CDR3 here is CAWSPVYEQFF. The CDR3 nucleotides are TGTGCCTGGAGTCCTGTGTATGAGCAGTTCTTC.

The sample holds a few counts of this clone. This chain links TRBV5-1 with TRBJ2-5; 11 bases map to TRBD2. Trimming cost V 5 bases and J 4 bases; bases outside gene matches: 4. The CDR3 has 14 residues. Germline lookup yields CDR1 SGHRS and CDR2 YFSETQ. The CDR3: CASSTGTSGETQYF. CDR3 coding DNA: TGCGCCAGCAGTACGGGGACTAGCGGAGAGACCCAGTACTTC.

This chain uses TRBV11-2 with TRBJ2-5, with 11 bases identical to TRBD1. The germline gives CDR1 SGHAT, CDR2 FQNNGV. This CDR3 is built from 14 residues. The V gene end was trimmed by 5 bases and the J gene end by 6 bases; junction bases not matched to a gene: 5. The chain's CDR3 is CASSPDRGRKTQYF. As DNA, the CDR3 is TGTGCCAGCAGCCCGGACAGGGGGCGGAAGACCCAGTACTTC.

This rearrangement joins TRBV7-2 to TRBJ1-2; D remains ambiguous. This CDR3 region has 13 residues. Germline assignment: CDR1 SGHTA and CDR2 FQGNSA. V was pared by 2 bases and J by 6 bases, with 10 bases between. CDR3 in amino acids: CASSLNYGDGYTF. The CDR3 DNA follows: TGTGCCAGCAGCTTAAATTACGGGGATGGCTACACCTTC. The complete variable domain, with remaining parts taken from reference TRBV7-2 and TRBJ1-2, reads GAGVSQSPSNKVTEKGKDVELRCDPISGHTALYWYRQSLGQGLEFLIYFQGNSAPDKSGLPSDRFSAERTGGSVSTLTIQRTQQEDSAVYLCASSLNYGDGYTFGSGTRLTVV.

This chain's CDR3 is CASSPQGLETQYF. CDR3 DNA: TGTGCCAGCTCACCCCAGGGGCTGGAGACCCAGTACTTC. The rearrangement links TRBV18 to TRBJ2-5, with D perhaps TRBD1 (6 bases). Per the germline V gene, CDR1 is KGHSH and CDR2 is LQKENI. This CDR3 has 13 residues. Trimming cost V 3 bases and J 5 bases, with 10 bases left between them.

The rearrangement uses TRBV19 and TRBJ2-7, with 9 bases identical to TRBD1. V lost 5 bases to trimming and J lost 4 bases; unmatched junction nucleotides: 6. This CDR3 region has 14 residues. Per germline, CDR1 LNHDA and CDR2 SQIVND (reference sequence). The DNA of the CDR3 is TGTGCCAGTAGTCCACAGGGGGCCAGTTACGAGCAGTACTTC. This sequence encodes CASSPQGASYEQYF.

The rearrangement links TRBV27 to TRBJ1-1, with D possibly TRBD1 on 5 matching bases. CDR3 size: 16 residues. CDR1 and CDR2 from the germline V gene are MNHEY and SMNVEV (reference sequence). V gave up 5 bases and J gave up 0 bases, with 16 bases separating them. The CDR3 is CASSAGAGRMNTEAFF. The DNA of the CDR3 is TGTGCCAGCAGTGCTGGTGCGGGGCGGATGAACACTGAAGCTTTCTTT.

CDR3 DNA: TGTGCCAGCATCCTCGGGTCCCCCTCTGGGGCCAACGTCCTGACTTTC. Translating gives CASILGSPSGANVLTF. The gene calls are TRBV11-2 and TRBJ2-6, with no clear D. Germline V gives CDR1 SGHAT, CDR2 FQNNGV. The CDR3 runs 16 residues. Between the trimmed V and J ends, which lost 7 bases and 0 bases, there was a span of 13 bases.

The chain employs TRBV5-1 and TRBJ2-7, with TRBD2 matching over 8 bases. The CDR3 extends over 17 amino acids. The V segment lost 0 bases and the J segment 0 bases; nucleotides outside the gene matches: 8. Germline V CDR1 and CDR2: SGHRS, YFSETQ. The CDR3 coding sequence is TGCGCCAGCAGCTTGGCCAGAGGTGCGGGAGGCTCCTACGAGCAGTACTTC. Translated, it gives CASSLARGAGGSYEQYF.

The CDR3 protein is CASSEGASQDGYTF. The CDR3 nucleotides are TGTGCCAGCAGTGAGGGGGCCTCACAGGACGGCTACACCTTC. The J gene is TRBJ1-2, the V gene TRBV2, with D maybe TRBD1 (6 bases). The germline CDR1 and CDR2 sequences are SNHLY and FYNNEI. The CDR3 is made up of 14 amino acids. Trimming took 3 bases from V and 8 from J, leaving 16 bases between them.